The sequence of this T cell receptor (beta chain) was determined in a study of cytomegalovirus exposure and HLA in healthy donors. At the level of the study: The platform used for the 100 to 150 validation repertoires matched that of the roughly 670 first-cohort repertoires, a later analysis reported. Study observations and caveats: Cytomegalovirus-associated TCR beta chains were listed, numbering 150 to 200.

Data came from immunoSEQ multiplex PCR; TCRdb stores just in-frame clones and leaves some out. The table includes roughly 190,000 clones, approximately 89% detected once. The germline V and J ends were trimmed by 3 bases and 8 bases, with 6 bases remaining between them. The CDR3 totals 11 residues. From germline, CDR1 is MNHNS and CDR2 SASEGT. The donors were in the approximately 120-subject validation cohort; that cohort was separate from the approximately 700-subject first cohort. Points on this clone: Antigen: not known.

This clonotype was obtained from a young man in good health and CMV-seropositive. V is TRBV6-1 and J is TRBJ2-3, with unresolved D. The sample comprised PBMCs. The CDR3 DNA reads TGTGCCAGCAGTGATGAGTTTACGCAGTATTTT. Its protein product is CASSDEFTQYF.